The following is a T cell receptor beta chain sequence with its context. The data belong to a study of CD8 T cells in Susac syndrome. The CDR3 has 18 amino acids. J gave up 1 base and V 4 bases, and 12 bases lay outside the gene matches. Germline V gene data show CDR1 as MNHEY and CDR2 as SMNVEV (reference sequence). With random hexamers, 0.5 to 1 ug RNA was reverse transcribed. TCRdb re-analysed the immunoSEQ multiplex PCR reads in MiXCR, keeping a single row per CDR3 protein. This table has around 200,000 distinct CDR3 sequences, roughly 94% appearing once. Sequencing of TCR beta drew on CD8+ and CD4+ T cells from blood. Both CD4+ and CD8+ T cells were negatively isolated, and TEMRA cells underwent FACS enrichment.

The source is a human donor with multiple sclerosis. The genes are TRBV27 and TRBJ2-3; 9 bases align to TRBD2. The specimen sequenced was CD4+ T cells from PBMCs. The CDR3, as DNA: TGTGCCAGCAGTTACCGCCGAGCGGGGGGCCTTGGCACAGATACGCAGTATTTT. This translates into CASSYRRAGGLGTDTQYF.